This section outlines one T cell receptor beta chain sequence together with its context. The data stem from a study of shared T cell receptors in the human thymus. Assay: immunoSEQ multiplex PCR; the TCRdb copy retains only in-frame clones and omits some. The sample holds about 660,000 clones; around 87% are singletons and the top ten take over 0.008%. This CDR3 has 15 amino acids. V was pared by 3 bases and J by 5 bases, with 18 bases between. Germline lookup yields CDR1 SGDLS and CDR2 YYNGEE. These data were likewise used in another study, on human thymus T cells. That publication notes: Thymic samples were excised during corrective heart operations. Related work found strong thymic repertoire overlap between unrelated individuals.

The sample was thymocytes. This TCR came from a boy younger than two with a congenital heart defect. The chain recombines TRBV9 with TRBJ2-7; D may be TRBD2 (6 bases). In DNA form, the CDR3 reads TGTGCCAGCAGCGCAGGAGGGGAGCCGGTTGACGAGCAGTACTTC. It yields the protein CASSAGGEPVDEQYF.